A selection of T cell receptor beta chains follows, all from one sample in a study of blood T cells in healthy people across ages. One entry per CDR3 protein results from TCRdb running MiXCR on the 5' RACE reads. Of approximately 600,000 distinct CDR3 sequences in the sample, around three fifths are singletons; the top ten hold over 35%. Input material: blood. Every receptor here comes from a man aged 60 to 69 in good health. Both conserved end residues are trimmed from each CDR3.

TRBJ1-5	TRBV4-1	ASSQHEGTGNQPQH
TRBJ1-4	TRBV15	ATSRQPEHEKLF
TRBJ2-5	TRBV5-1	ASSLYEAVGRETQY
TRBJ1-4	TRBV24-1	ATSDPHGTGNEKLF
TRBJ1-6	TRBV2	ASSVGGIRSYNSPLH
TRBJ2-3	TRBV20-1	SASGGGAPDTQY
TRBJ2-1	TRBV5-1	ASSWPRDMVGLAGGHSNNEQF
TRBJ1-6	TRBV27	ASSSGQGMYNSPLH
TRBJ2-4	TRBV18	ASSSATGRDIQY
TRBJ2-1	TRBV10-3	AISELEGWTEQF
TRBJ2-5	TRBV9	ASSAHLDGAETQY
TRBJ2-5	TRBV2	ASTGLVGETQY
TRBJ2-3	TRBV20-1	SAQKAGALTDTQY
TRBJ2-5	TRBV2	ASAIQETQY
TRBJ2-5	TRBV10-3	AISDREASSRETQY
TRBJ1-2	TRBV4-1	ASSRIEGGNYGYT
TRBJ2-5	TRBV29-1	SVDTDSLQETQY
TRBJ1-2	TRBV7-2	ASSLYSYGYT
TRBJ2-7	TRBV27	ASSWGQDYERY
TRBJ1-6	TRBV16	ASSQFGVDSPLH
TRBJ2-7	TRBV13	ANGRPPGIYEQY
-	TRBV6-5	ASSPTDRGPYEQY
TRBJ2-3	TRBV12-3/TRBV12-4	ASSTGGPADTQY
TRBJ1-1	TRBV3-1	ASSLIRTENTEAF
TRBJ1-6	TRBV13	ASSLGDRGNSPLH
TRBJ1-2	TRBV20-1	SAPPQGAQFSGYGYT
TRBJ2-7	TRBV6-5	ASSARGGYEQY
-	TRBV7-9	ASSPRDTSYEQY
TRBJ2-6	TRBV20-1	SARVTSTGANVQT
TRBJ2-5	TRBV4-1	ASSQGRGFETQY
TRBJ2-7	TRBV29-1	SVEDPVTSGLTGTSYEQY
TRBJ2-3	TRBV20-1	SATPSSGGSNTQY
-	TRBV5-1	ASSLKVGEQY
TRBJ1-2	TRBV12-5	ASGWGMRSYGYT
TRBJ2-7	TRBV7-9	ASSETDYEQY
TRBJ1-1	TRBV7-2	ASSFGPRRNTEAF